This paragraph covers one T cell receptor (beta chain) sequence. This clone's antigen is unknown. No per-base quality is available; no much larger clone lies one base away. CDR1 and CDR2 are read off the germline V gene as SGDLS and YYNGEE. At the junction V is shortened by 0 bases and J by 3 bases, with 13 bases in between. Its CDR3 holds 16 amino acids, cysteine through phenylalanine. CDR3 DNA only is kept here, 48 bases in frame from base 1. This record belongs to a study of blood T cell repertoires in COVID-19 (dated by TCRdb to 2020 to 2021). For the study in its entirety: Collaborator samples came from the United States, Italy and Spain and covered acute and convalescent phases of COVID-19. Samples were obtained from the ongoing ImmuneRACE study (first 160 participants) and from roughly 1,300 subjects provided by 6 global collaborators. Subjects who had been exposed to COVID-19, were actively infected with it, or had recovered from it provided the deeply sampled blood TCRbeta repertoires that made up the dataset. The sample metadata nearly always contained a de-identified subject ID, COVID-19 status, age in years and sex. Where HLA class I and class II types were available, the types were taken from metadata supplied by the sample provider, not from assay-based typing. A freely available public database, intended as a resource for researchers studying the immune response to SARS-CoV-2, is where the repertoires were released. The material from the prospective study consisted of cDNA or gDNA derived from T cells, B-cell-depleted T cells, or PBMCs.

The immunoSEQ Assay, a bias-controlled multiplex PCR, was used to amplify TCRbeta CDR3 regions from genomic DNA. The authors' pipeline ran thus. Nucleated cell counts per sample were estimated from amplification of reference gene primers within the assay. To quantify the absolute abundance of each unique TCRbeta CDR3 rearrangement, sequence reads were collapsed and filtered. Productive Simpson clonality was computed per sample as the square root of Simpson's diversity index over productive rearrangements. What TCRdb holds here is the immuneACCESS table cut down to in-frame rearrangements. Part of the clones is not present; checked against another copy, under half of the missing clones reflect an unresolved V gene, and the others are unexplained. V, J and clone size derive from that table, while D and trimming were established from the DNA sequence. The sample data list 120,000 or so clones, and less than 90% of these were observed just once. 25% to 30% of the sample lies in the top ten.

The study at large found these results: The amount of clinical and demographic metadata varied by source and participant and was provided uncurated.

The collaborating institutions used their own protocols to collect whole blood in K2EDTA tubes. Collaborator samples were shipped for TCRbeta analysis as frozen whole blood, isolated PBMCs, or DNA extracted from either sample type. The sequencing sample was made of peripheral blood. The chain is assembled from TRBV9 and TRBJ2-1; the D gene is possibly TRBD1, with 7 bases matching. This TCR came from a woman of 80 years or more with acute or convalescent COVID-19. The nucleotides are TGTGCCAGCAGCGTAGAAGGGGGGACAGTCTACAATGAGCAGTTCTTC. Translated, it gives CASSVEGGTVYNEQFF.